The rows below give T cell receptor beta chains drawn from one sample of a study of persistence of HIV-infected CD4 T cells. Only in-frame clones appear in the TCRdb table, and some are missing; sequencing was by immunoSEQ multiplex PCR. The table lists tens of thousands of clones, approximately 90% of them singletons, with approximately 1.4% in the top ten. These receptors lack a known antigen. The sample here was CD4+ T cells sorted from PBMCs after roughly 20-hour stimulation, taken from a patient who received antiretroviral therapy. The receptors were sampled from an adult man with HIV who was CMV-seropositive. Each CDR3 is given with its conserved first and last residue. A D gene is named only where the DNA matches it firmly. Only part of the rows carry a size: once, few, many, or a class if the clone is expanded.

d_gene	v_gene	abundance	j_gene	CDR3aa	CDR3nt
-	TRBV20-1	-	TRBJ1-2	CSARDRQGYTF	TGCAGTGCTAGAGATCGGCAAGGCTACACCTTC
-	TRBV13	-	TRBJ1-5	CASSLGSSIKPQHF	TGTGCCAGCAGCTTAGGGAGTAGTATCAAGCCCCAGCATTTT
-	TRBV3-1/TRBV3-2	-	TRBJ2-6	CASSITSSTGANVLTF	TGTGCCAGCAGCATAACATCCTCCACCGGGGCCAACGTCCTGACTTTC
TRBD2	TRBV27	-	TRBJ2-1	CASSLRSTSGGPYNEQFF	TGTGCCAGCAGTTTACGTTCGACTAGCGGGGGCCCTTACAATGAGCAGTTCTTC
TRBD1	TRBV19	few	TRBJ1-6	CASSTSTDRLNSPLHF	TGTGCCAGTAGTACTTCTACGGACAGGCTTAATTCACCCCTCCACTTT
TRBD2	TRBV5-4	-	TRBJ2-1	CASSLEGTSGRAGAVF	TGTGCCAGCAGCTTGGAAGGGACTAGCGGGAGGGCCGGCGCGGTCTTC
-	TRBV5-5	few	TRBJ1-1	CASSFFSTEAFF	TGTGCCAGCAGCTTTTTCAGCACTGAAGCTTTCTTT
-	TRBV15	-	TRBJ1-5	CATSRVQTPLQPQHF	TGTGCCACCAGCAGAGTCCAGACACCCCTGCAGCCCCAGCATTTT
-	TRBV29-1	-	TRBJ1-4	CSVEETGGRREKLFF	TGCAGCGTTGAAGAGACGGGGGGGCGCCGGGAAAAACTGTTTTTT
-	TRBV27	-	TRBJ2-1	CASRGGADRVNNEQFF	TGTGCCAGCAGGGGAGGGGCTGACAGGGTCAACAATGAGCAGTTCTTC
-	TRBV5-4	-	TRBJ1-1	CASSSFASGYTEAFF	TGTGCCAGCAGCTCGTTCGCGTCGGGGTACACTGAAGCTTTCTTT
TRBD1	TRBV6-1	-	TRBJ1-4	CASSGTGGTLNEKLFF	TGTGCCAGCAGTGGGACAGGGGGTACTTTGAATGAAAAACTGTTTTTT
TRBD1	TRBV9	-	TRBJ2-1	CASSARTGGRNEQFF	TGTGCCAGCAGCGCCCGGACAGGGGGACGTAATGAGCAGTTCTTC
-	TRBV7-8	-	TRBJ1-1	CASSLFEQGTNTEAFF	TGTGCCAGCAGCTTATTTGAGCAGGGAACGAACACTGAAGCTTTCTTT
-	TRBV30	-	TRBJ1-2	CAWGREQGYGYTF	TGTGCCTGGGGTAGAGAACAGGGCTATGGCTACACCTTC
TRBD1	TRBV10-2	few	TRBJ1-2	CASSARQGRNYGYTF	TGCGCCAGCAGTGCTAGACAGGGGCGAAACTATGGCTACACCTTC
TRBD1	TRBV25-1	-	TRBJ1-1	CASSDQTGPAFF	TGTGCCAGCAGTGACCAGACAGGGCCGGCTTTCTTT
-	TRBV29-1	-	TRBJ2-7	CSVEDHGAPYEQYF	TGCAGCGTTGAAGATCATGGGGCCCCCTACGAGCAGTACTTC
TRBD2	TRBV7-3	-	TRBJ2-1	CASQASGSDEQFF	TGTGCCAGCCAGGCTAGCGGGAGCGATGAGCAGTTCTTC
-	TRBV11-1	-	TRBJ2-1	CASSPVIRSGQFF	TGTGCCAGCAGCCCCGTTATCCGCAGTGGGCAGTTCTTC
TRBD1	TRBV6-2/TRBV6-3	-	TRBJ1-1	CASSTGTAAFF	TGTGCCAGCAGTACCGGGACAGCAGCTTTCTTT
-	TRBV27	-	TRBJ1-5	CASSPRGGSAGQPQHF	TGTGCCAGCAGTCCCAGGGGAGGGTCCGCCGGACAGCCCCAGCATTTT
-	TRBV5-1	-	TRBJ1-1	CASRGINTEAFF	TGCGCCAGCAGGGGAATCAACACTGAAGCTTTCTTT
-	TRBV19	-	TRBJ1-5	CASGPLGQGGNQPQHF	TGTGCCAGTGGTCCCCTAGGGCAGGGAGGGAATCAGCCCCAGCATTTT
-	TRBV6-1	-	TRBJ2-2	CASSEARSTARLFF	TGTGCCAGCAGTGAAGCGCGAAGTACAGCCCGGCTGTTTTTT
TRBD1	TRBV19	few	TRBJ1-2	CASSIGQGADGYTF	TGTGCCAGTAGTATTGGACAGGGGGCGGATGGCTACACCTTC
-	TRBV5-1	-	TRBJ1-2	CASSRSAPNELMNYGYTF	TGCGCCAGCAGCCGCTCCGCGCCCAACGAGTTGATGAACTATGGCTACACCTTC
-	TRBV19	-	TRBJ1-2	CASSRDYGYTF	TGTGCCAGTAGTAGGGACTATGGCTACACCTTC
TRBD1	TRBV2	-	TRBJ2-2	CASSRTGGNTGELFF	TGTGCCAGCAGCCGGACAGGGGGGAACACCGGGGAGCTGTTTTTT
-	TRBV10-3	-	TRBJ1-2	CAIKRDRDNGYTF	TGTGCCATCAAACGTGATAGGGACAATGGCTACACCTTC
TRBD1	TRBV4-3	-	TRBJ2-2	CASSRGTGNTGELFF	TGCGCCAGCAGCCGGGGGACAGGAAACACCGGGGAGCTGTTTTTT
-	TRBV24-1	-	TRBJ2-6	CATSDAPGHVLTF	TGTGCCACCAGTGATGCACCAGGGCACGTCCTGACTTTC
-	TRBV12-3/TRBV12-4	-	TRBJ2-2	CAGEIANTGELFF	TGTGCCGGAGAAATCGCGAACACCGGGGAGCTGTTTTTT
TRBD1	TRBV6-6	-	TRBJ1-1	CASSYSQGGTEAFF	TGTGCCAGCAGTTACTCACAGGGGGGCACTGAAGCTTTCTTT
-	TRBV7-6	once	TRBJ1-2	CASSSGPQRDGYTF	TGTGCCAGCAGTTCCGGACCTCAAAGGGATGGCTACACCTTC
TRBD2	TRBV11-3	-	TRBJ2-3	CASSLTSGGTDTQYF	TGTGCCAGCAGCTTGACTAGCGGGGGCACAGATACGCAGTATTTT
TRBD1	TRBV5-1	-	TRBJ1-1	CASTTGQVMNTEAFF	TGCGCCAGCACTACCGGACAGGTGATGAACACTGAAGCTTTCTTT
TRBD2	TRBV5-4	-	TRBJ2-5	CASSLGAGVETQYF	TGTGCCAGCAGCTTGGGGGCGGGAGTAGAGACCCAGTACTTC
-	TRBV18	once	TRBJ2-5	CASSPPLKERETQYF	TGTGCCAGCTCACCACCGTTGAAGGAAAGGGAGACCCAGTACTTC
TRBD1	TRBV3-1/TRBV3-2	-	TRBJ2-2	CASSLTGGDTGELFF	TGTGCCAGCAGCCTGACAGGGGGCGACACCGGGGAGCTGTTTTTT
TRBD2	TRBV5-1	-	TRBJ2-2	CASSLAGLPGGIGGELFF	TGCGCCAGCAGCTTGGCCGGACTCCCGGGAGGGATTGGCGGGGAGCTGTTTTTT
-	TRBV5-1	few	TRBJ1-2	CASSFDNSGYGYTF	TGCGCCAGCAGCTTTGATAATTCAGGCTATGGCTACACCTTC
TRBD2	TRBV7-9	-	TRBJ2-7	CASSQGGSSGSIPYEQYF	TGTGCCAGCAGCCAGGGGGGATCTAGCGGGAGTATCCCCTACGAGCAGTACTTC
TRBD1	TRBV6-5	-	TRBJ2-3	CASSPWTGRTDTQYF	TGTGCCAGCAGCCCCTGGACAGGGCGCACAGATACGCAGTATTTT
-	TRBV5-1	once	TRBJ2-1	CASSLTLVGHEQFF	TGCGCCAGCAGCTTGACCCTAGTTGGCCATGAGCAGTTCTTC
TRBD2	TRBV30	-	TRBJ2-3	CAWSVGGRGTDTQYF	TGTGCCTGGAGTGTAGGCGGGAGGGGGACAGATACGCAGTATTTT
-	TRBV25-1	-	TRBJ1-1	CASSGPTEAFF	TGTGCCAGCAGTGGGCCGACTGAAGCTTTCTTT
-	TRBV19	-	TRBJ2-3	CASREGSTDTQYF	TGTGCCAGTAGGGAGGGAAGCACAGATACGCAGTATTTT
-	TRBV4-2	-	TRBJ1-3	CASSQDAGGNTIYF	TGTGCCAGCAGCCAAGACGCGGGAGGAAACACCATATATTTT
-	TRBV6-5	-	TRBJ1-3	CASTPGSTGNTIYF	TGTGCCAGCACCCCCGGGTCAACCGGAAACACCATATATTTT
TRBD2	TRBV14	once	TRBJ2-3	CASSHQLAGGKDTQYF	TGTGCCAGCAGCCACCAACTAGCGGGGGGGAAAGATACGCAGTATTTT
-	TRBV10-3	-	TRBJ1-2	CAISESSRGYGYTF	TGTGCCATCAGTGAGTCGTCTCGGGGGTATGGCTACACCTTC
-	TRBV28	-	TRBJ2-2	CASRLGQIWTGELFF	TGTGCCAGCAGACTTGGACAGATTTGGACCGGGGAGCTGTTTTTT
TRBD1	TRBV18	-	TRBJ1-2	CASSPSDRGPGYTF	TGTGCCAGCTCACCGTCGGACAGGGGCCCTGGCTACACCTTC
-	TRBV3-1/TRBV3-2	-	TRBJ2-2	CASSRIQGYNTGELFF	TGTGCCAGCAGCCGGATACAGGGATATAACACCGGGGAGCTGTTTTTT
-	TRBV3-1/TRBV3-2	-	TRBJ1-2	CASSQEYGRTSYGYTF	TGTGCCAGCAGCCAAGAGTACGGCCGCACCTCCTATGGCTACACCTTC
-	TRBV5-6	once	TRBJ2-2	CASSFDRYGNTGELFF	TGTGCCAGCAGCTTTGACAGGTACGGGAACACCGGGGAGCTGTTTTTT